Presented here are 16 T cell receptor beta chains from one specimen sequenced in a study of T cell responses to AZD1222 COVID-19 vaccine. Method: immunoSEQ multiplex PCR; TCRdb's copy keeps in-frame clones and lacks some. The sample yields hundreds of thousands of clones, 85% to 95% seen once. The sequences come from peripheral blood, collected on day 0 of MenACWY control vaccination. The receptors stem from an adult in good health.

This chain connects TRBV6-5 to TRBJ1-3; possible D gene TRBD1, 6 bases. Trimming took off 2 bases at V and 4 bases at J, with 15 bases between the two ends. CDR1 is MNHEY and CDR2 is SVGAGI in the germline V gene. This CDR3 has 16 amino acids. CDR3 loop: CASSYPDRYGGNTIYF. The CDR3 nucleotides read TGTGCCAGCAGTTACCCGGACAGATATGGCGGAAACACCATATATTTT.

The chain links TRBV4-1 to TRBJ1-1; TRBD1 is a possible D gene (5 bases). Trimming took off 0 bases at V and 5 bases at J, with 13 bases between the two ends. Germline lookup yields CDR1 MGHRA and CDR2 YSYEKL. The CDR3 contains 15 residues. In DNA form, the CDR3 reads TGCGCCAGCAGCCAAGATTCCAGGGAGGGGACTGAAGCTTTCTTT. Translating it yields CASSQDSREGTEAFF.

V and J are TRBV11-2 and TRBJ2-7; 10 bases fit TRBD1. With 6 bases clipped from V and 5 bases from J, the junction kept 10 bases outside the gene matches. CDR1 is SGHAT, CDR2 FQNNGV, per germline. This CDR3 region has 15 residues. The CDR3 spells CASRRRGTGEDEQYF. The CDR3 DNA is TGTGCCAGCAGACGCCGTGGGACAGGGGAGGACGAGCAGTACTTC.

As regards this clone: The same CDR3 arises from other DNA sequences in this sample as well. The chain is built from TRBV24-1 and TRBJ1-2; possible D gene TRBD1, 5 bases. The V end lost 1 base, the J end lost 2 bases, and 7 bases lay between the germline ends. CDR1 is KGHDR and CDR2 is SFDVKD in the germline V gene. This CDR3 is 14 amino acids long. The CDR3 reads CATSDFRTNYGYTF. The CDR3 DNA reads as TGTGCCACCAGTGATTTTAGGACAAACTATGGCTACACCTTC.

This CDR3 reads CAWRALVLAGRTDTQYF. CDR3 sequence (DNA): TGTGCCTGGAGAGCCTTAGTACTAGCGGGACGCACAGATACGCAGTATTTT. The rearrangement uses TRBV30 and TRBJ2-3; TRBD2 aligns across 10 bases. V gave up 3 bases and J gave up 1 base; unmatched junction bases: 10. This CDR3 has 17 residues. Germline V gene data show CDR1 as GTSNPN and CDR2 as SVGIG (reference sequence).

This sequence joins TRBV7-6 and TRBJ2-7; D possibly corresponds to TRBD2 (6 bases). With 5 bases removed from V and 2 bases from J, the gap between germline ends came to 10 bases. The V gene's germline CDR1 is SGHVS and CDR2 FNYEAQ. The CDR3 length is 13 residues. In DNA form, the CDR3 reads TGTGCCAGCAGCCTCGGGGGTCCCTACGAGCAGTACTTC. This codes for CASSLGGPYEQYF. Combining the CDR3 with reference TRBV7-6 and TRBJ2-7 gives the whole variable domain GAGVSQSPRYKVTKRGQDVALRCDPISGHVSLYWYRQALGQGPEFLTYFNYEAQQDKSGLPNDRFSAERPEGSISTLTIQRTEQRDSAMYRCASSLGGPYEQYFGPGTRLTVT.

This clone was counted only a few times. Lacking the conserved final phenylalanine or tryptophan, this CDR3 likely reflects a read error. The DNA is omitted, as the CDR3 cannot be located on it reliably, and the CDR3 follows TCRdb's listing. This chain links TRBV20-1 with TRBJ1-1; TRBD1, the table's D call, was not compared with the DNA. CDR1 and CDR2 (germline): DFQATT, SNEGSKA (reference sequence). Including both end residues, the CDR3 is 10 amino acids long. CDR3 sequence: CSARRTKGLL.

This clone was seen only once. This chain uses TRBV21-1 with TRBJ1-6. TRBV21-1 is shown as a pseudogene. The CDR3 contains 14 residues. For the CDR3, the DNA is TGTGCCGCAGCCTCCACAAGTCGGAATTCACCCCTCCACTTT. Protein: CAAASTSRNSPLHF.

This chain joins TRBV3-1 (or the pseudogene TRBV3-2) and TRBJ2-7, with TRBD1 identical over 9 bases. V lost 4 bases to trimming and J lost 6 bases; unmatched junction nucleotides: 13. The CDR3 sequence is 16 residues long. Germline loops: CDR1 LGHDT, CDR2 YNNKEL (reference sequence). In DNA form, the CDR3 reads TGTGCCAGCAGCCGGTCGGACAGGGGCAATTTTGCCGAGCAGTACTTC. This encodes CASSRSDRGNFAEQYF.

The chain joins TRBV19 to TRBJ1-2, with TRBD1 as a possible D gene (6 bases). Looked up from germline, CDR1 is LNHDA and CDR2 is SQIVND (reference sequence). V lost 6 bases and J 0 bases, leaving 11 bases between the germline ends. The CDR3 is made up of 14 amino acids. CDR3 amino acids: CASRQGKANYGYTF. DNA for the CDR3: TGTGCCAGTAGGCAGGGGAAGGCTAACTATGGCTACACCTTC. The full variable domain, completed using reference TRBV19 and TRBJ1-2, is DGGITQSPKYLFRKEGQNVTLSCEQNLNHDAMYWYRQDPGQGLRLIYYSQIVNDFQKGDIAEGYSVSREKKESFPLTVTSAQKNPTAFYLCASRQGKANYGYTFGSGTRLTVV.

The rearrangement joins TRBV15 to TRBJ1-6; TRBD1 is a possible D gene (6 bases). Deletions cut 2 bases from V and 7 bases from J, with 15 bases between. The CDR3 runs to 16 residues. Germline V gives CDR1 LNHNV, CDR2 YYDKDF (reference sequence). CDR3 in DNA: TGTGCCACCAGCAGATCGACACAGGGCCTAAATTCACCCCTCCACTTT. Translating gives CATSRSTQGLNSPLHF.

The chain uses TRBV3-1 (or the pseudogene TRBV3-2) and TRBJ1-6; 8 bases match TRBD1. V lost 4 bases and J lost 10; bases outside the gene matches: 3. The germline V gene has CDR1 LGHDT and CDR2 YNNKEL (reference sequence). The CDR3 extends over 13 amino acids. The CDR3 coding sequence is TGTGCCAGCAGCCCACAGGGGGGATCACCCCTCCACTTT. Translated: CASSPQGGSPLHF.

This chain joins TRBV7-2 and TRBJ2-1, with D perhaps being TRBD1 or TRBD2 (5 bases each). Germline loops: CDR1 SGHTA, CDR2 FQGNSA. V was cut by 4 bases and J by 3 bases, with 16 bases left in between. The CDR3 runs 16 residues. The CDR3 DNA is TGTGCCAGCAGCTCGCTCAGGGTTCGGGGCTACAATGAGCAGTTCTTC. It is translated as CASSSLRVRGYNEQFF.

The chain joins TRBV5-1 to TRBJ1-1, with D possibly TRBD1 on 6 matching bases. CDR3 length equals 13 residues. The germline gives CDR1 SGHRS, CDR2 YFSETQ. V lost 2 bases and J 4 bases, leaving 9 bases between the germline ends. The CDR3: CASSFQGTTEAFF. The CDR3 DNA follows: TGCGCCAGCAGCTTTCAGGGGACCACTGAAGCTTTCTTT.

The chain recombines TRBV18 with TRBJ1-1; D unresolved. V was pared by 3 bases and J by 1 base, with 9 bases between. The CDR3 totals 14 residues. Germline CDR1 KGHSH, CDR2 LQKENI. The CDR3 spells CASSPNSRNTEAFF. The CDR3 DNA is TGTGCCAGCTCACCTAATTCCAGGAACACTGAAGCTTTCTTT.

This clone appeared a few times. The rearrangement joins TRBV5-1 to TRBJ1-6; D unclear. Germline V lookup: CDR1 SGHRS, CDR2 YFSETQ. The CDR3 sequence is 15 residues long. V shed 4 bases and J shed 7 bases, with 15 bases lying between them. CDR3: CASSPDGPRNSPLHF. The CDR3 nucleotides are TGCGCCAGCAGCCCGGATGGGCCGCGCAATTCACCCCTCCACTTT. Based on the CDR3 plus reference TRBV5-1 and TRBJ1-6, the full variable domain is KAGVTQTPRYLIKTRGQQVTLSCSPISGHRSVSWYQQTPGQGLQFLFEYFSETQRNKGNFPGRFSGRQFSNSRSEMNVSTLELGDSALYLCASSPDGPRNSPLHFGNGTRLTVT.